Listed below are T cell receptor beta chains from one sample, sequenced in a study of T cells in narcolepsy. The table came from immunoSEQ multiplex PCR; TCRdb's copy has only in-frame clones and leaves some out. The sample consists of about 33,000 clones, about 84% of them appearing once. Sequencing input: CD45RA- memory CD4+ T cells from PBMCs. These TCRs come from a human donor with narcolepsy. Both conserved end residues are trimmed from each CDR3. Each record gives: CDR3 length, V gene, CDR3 protein.

cdr3_length: 15; v_call: TRBV5-1; cdr3_aa: ASSLPSSDRGRDTQY
cdr3_length: 12; v_call: TRBV30; cdr3_aa: AWSVQGGDQPQH
cdr3_length: 12; v_call: TRBV5-4; cdr3_aa: ASSLDRVVTEAF
cdr3_length: 11; v_call: TRBV2; cdr3_aa: ASTIIQGNEQF
cdr3_length: 12; v_call: TRBV5-6; cdr3_aa: ASSGGLGADTQY
cdr3_length: 13; v_call: TRBV4-3; cdr3_aa: ASSPDRVMSSPLH
cdr3_length: 13; v_call: TRBV7-2; cdr3_aa: ASSLQGAVGSRAF
cdr3_length: 14; v_call: TRBV7-9; cdr3_aa: ASSFQSWGGNTEAF
cdr3_length: 13; v_call: TRBV5-1; cdr3_aa: ASSLALGDNNEQF
cdr3_length: 14; v_call: TRBV7-2; cdr3_aa: ASGLAGGLGADTQY
cdr3_length: 15; v_call: TRBV5-4; cdr3_aa: ASSSGSGVQTRSEAF
cdr3_length: 16; v_call: TRBV19; cdr3_aa: ASSIAWLPSSGANVLT
cdr3_length: 13; v_call: TRBV2; cdr3_aa: ASRPGLVSADTQY
cdr3_length: 14; v_call: TRBV6-5; cdr3_aa: ASSSDRQLNTGELF
cdr3_length: 12; v_call: TRBV6-6; cdr3_aa: ASTPTTGRFEAF
cdr3_length: 12; v_call: TRBV9; cdr3_aa: ASSPKVRNEKLF
cdr3_length: 15; v_call: TRBV10-3; cdr3_aa: AISSGTSGGAQETQY
cdr3_length: 15; v_call: TRBV9; cdr3_aa: ASRRDRGRTDNSPLH
cdr3_length: 13; v_call: TRBV5-1; cdr3_aa: ASSLGDSWNTEAF
cdr3_length: 10; v_call: TRBV19; cdr3_aa: ASSGSADTQY
cdr3_length: 11; v_call: TRBV7-7; cdr3_aa: ASSDSANSPLH
cdr3_length: 12; v_call: TRBV7-6; cdr3_aa: ASSLAKERGELF